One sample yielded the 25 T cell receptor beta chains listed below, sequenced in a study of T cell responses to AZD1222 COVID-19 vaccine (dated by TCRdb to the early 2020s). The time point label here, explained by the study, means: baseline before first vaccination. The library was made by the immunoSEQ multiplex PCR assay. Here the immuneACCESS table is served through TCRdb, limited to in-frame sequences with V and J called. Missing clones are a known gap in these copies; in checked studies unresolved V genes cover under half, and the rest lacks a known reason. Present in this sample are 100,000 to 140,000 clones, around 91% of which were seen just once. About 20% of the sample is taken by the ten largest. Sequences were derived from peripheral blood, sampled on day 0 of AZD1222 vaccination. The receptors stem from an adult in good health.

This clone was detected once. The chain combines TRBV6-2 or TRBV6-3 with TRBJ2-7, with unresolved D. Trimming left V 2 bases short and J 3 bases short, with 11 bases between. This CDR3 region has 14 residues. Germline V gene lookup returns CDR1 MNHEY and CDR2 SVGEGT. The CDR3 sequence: CASSYPTIGYEQYF. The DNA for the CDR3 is TGTGCCAGCAGTTACCCCACTATAGGCTACGAGCAGTACTTC.

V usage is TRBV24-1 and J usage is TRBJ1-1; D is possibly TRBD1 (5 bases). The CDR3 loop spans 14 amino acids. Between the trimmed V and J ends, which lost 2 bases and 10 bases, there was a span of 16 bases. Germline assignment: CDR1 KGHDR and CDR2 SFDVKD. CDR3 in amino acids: CATSDYRDAEGAFF. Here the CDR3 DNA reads TGTGCCACCAGTGATTATAGGGACGCTGAGGGAGCTTTCTTT.

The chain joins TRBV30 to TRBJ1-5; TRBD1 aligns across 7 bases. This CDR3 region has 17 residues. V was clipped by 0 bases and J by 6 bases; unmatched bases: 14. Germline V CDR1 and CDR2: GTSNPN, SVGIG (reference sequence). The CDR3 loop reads CAWSVGQRRAGGQPQHF. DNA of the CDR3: TGTGCCTGGAGTGTAGGTCAACGACGAGCAGGGGGTCAGCCCCAGCATTTT.

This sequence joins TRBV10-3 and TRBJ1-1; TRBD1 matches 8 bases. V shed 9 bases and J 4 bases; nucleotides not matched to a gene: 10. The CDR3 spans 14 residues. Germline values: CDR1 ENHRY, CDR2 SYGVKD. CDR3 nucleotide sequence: TGTGCCATTGGGACAGGTGGGTTGGGCACTGAAGCTTTCTTT. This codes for CAIGTGGLGTEAFF.

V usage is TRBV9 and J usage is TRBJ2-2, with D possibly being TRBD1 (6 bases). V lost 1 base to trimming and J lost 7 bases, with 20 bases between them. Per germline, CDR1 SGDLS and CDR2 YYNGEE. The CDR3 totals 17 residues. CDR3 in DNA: TGTGCCAGCAGCGTAACGGCAGGGGATCTTTCGGGCGGGGAGCTGTTTTTT. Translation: CASSVTAGDLSGGELFF.

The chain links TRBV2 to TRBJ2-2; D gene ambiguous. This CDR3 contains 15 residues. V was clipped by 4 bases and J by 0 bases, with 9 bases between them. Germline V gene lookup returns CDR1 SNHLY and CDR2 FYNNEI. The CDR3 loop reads CASSAVSSNTGELFF. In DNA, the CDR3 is TGTGCCAGCAGTGCCGTTAGCTCGAACACCGGGGAGCTGTTTTTT.

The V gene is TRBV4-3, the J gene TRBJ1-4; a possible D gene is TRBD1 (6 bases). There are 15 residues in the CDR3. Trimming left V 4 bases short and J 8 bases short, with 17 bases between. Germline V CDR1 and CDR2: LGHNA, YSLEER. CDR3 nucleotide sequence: TGCGCCAGCAGCCGTATTACAGGGCTGGACGAAAAACTGTTTTTT. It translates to CASSRITGLDEKLFF.

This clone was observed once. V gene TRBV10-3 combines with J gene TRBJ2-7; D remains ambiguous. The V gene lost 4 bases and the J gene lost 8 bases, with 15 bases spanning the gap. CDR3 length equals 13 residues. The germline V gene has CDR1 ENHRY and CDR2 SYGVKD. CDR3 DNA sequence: TGTGCCATCAGTGTTATGTCGGACCACAAGCAGTACTTC. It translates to CAISVMSDHKQYF.

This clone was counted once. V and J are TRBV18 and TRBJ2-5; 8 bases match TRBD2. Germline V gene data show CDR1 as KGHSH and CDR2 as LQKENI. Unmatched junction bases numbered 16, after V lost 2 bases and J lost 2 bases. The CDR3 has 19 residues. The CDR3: CASSPFRREGLEVQETQYF. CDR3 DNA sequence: TGTGCCAGCTCACCATTTCGACGGGAGGGTTTGGAGGTTCAAGAGACCCAGTACTTC.

CDR3 amino acids: CASSQLWAPGETQYF. The CDR3 region has the DNA TGCGCCAGCAGCCAATTGTGGGCCCCTGGAGAGACCCAGTACTTC. This rearrangement joins TRBV4-1 to TRBJ2-5; D ambiguous. Germline V gene data show CDR1 as MGHRA and CDR2 as YSYEKL. The CDR3 has 15 residues. V was shortened by 2 bases and J by 4 bases, with 14 bases between the two germline ends.

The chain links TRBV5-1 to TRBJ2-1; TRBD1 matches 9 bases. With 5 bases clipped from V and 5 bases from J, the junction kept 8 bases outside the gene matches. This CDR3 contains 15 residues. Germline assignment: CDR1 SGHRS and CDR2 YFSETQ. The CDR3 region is CASRGDREIHNEQFF. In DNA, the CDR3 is TGCGCCAGCAGGGGGGACAGGGAGATCCACAATGAGCAGTTCTTC.

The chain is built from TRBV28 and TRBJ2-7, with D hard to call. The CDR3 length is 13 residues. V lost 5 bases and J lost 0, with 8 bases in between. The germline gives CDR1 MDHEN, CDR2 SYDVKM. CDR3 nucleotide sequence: TGTGCCAGCAGTCCACCCGCCTCCTACGAGCAGTACTTC. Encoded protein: CASSPPASYEQYF.

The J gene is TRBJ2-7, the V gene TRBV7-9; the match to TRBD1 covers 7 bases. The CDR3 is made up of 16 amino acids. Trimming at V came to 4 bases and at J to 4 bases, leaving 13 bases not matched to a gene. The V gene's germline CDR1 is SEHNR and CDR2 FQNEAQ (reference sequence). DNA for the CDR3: TGTGCCAGCAGCTCAGCCCTTCGGGACAGCAATTACGAGCAGTACTTC. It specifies CASSSALRDSNYEQYF. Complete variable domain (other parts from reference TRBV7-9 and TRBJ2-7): DTGVSQNPRHKITKRGQNVTFRCDPISEHNRLYWYRQTLGQGPEFLTYFQNEAQLEKSRLLSDRFSAERPKGSFSTLEIQRTEQGDSAMYLCASSSALRDSNYEQYFGPGTRLTVT.

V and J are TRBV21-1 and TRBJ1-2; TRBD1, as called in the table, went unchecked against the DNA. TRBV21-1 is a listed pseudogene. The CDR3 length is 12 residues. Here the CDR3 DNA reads TGTGCCAGGGGGCCCAGGGGAGATGGCTACACCTTC. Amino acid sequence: CARGPRGDGYTF.

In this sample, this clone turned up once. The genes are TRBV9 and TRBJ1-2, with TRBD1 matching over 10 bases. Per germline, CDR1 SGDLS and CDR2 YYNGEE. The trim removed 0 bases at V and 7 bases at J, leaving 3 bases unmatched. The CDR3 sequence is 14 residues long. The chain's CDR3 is CASSVVGTGAGYTF. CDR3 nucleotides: TGTGCCAGCAGCGTAGTGGGGACAGGGGCTGGCTACACCTTC.

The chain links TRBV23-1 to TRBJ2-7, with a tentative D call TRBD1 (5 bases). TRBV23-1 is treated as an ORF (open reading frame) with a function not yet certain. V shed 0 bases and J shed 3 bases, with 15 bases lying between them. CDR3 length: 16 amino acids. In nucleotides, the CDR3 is TGCGCCAGCAGTCAATCACCGACAGTAAGGAGCTACGAGCAGTACTTC. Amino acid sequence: CASSQSPTVRSYEQYF.

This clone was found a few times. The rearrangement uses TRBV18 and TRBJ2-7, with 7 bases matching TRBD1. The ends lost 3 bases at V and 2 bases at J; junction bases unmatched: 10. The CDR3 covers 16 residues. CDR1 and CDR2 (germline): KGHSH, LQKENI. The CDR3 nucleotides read TGTGCCAGCTCACCGGTAGGACAGGCTCGCCCCTACGAGCAGTACTTC. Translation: CASSPVGQARPYEQYF.

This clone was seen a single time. CDR3 in DNA: TGTGCCAGCAGTGTACAGAACTTCCTTTCGGGCACTGAAGCTTTCTTT. Translating it yields CASSVQNFLSGTEAFF. This chain links TRBV6-8 with TRBJ1-1, with D unresolved. The V gene lost 5 bases and the J gene lost 4 bases, with 20 bases spanning the gap. The CDR3 spans 16 residues. CDR1 and CDR2 from the germline V gene are MNHGY and SAAAGT.

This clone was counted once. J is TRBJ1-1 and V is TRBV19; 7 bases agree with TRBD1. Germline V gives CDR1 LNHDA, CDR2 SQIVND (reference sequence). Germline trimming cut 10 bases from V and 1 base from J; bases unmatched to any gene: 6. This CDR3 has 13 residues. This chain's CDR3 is CATKTGWNTEAFF. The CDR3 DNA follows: TGTGCCACAAAGACAGGGTGGAACACTGAAGCTTTCTTT. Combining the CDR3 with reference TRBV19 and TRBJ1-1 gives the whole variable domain DGGITQSPKYLFRKEGQNVTLSCEQNLNHDAMYWYRQDPGQGLRLIYYSQIVNDFQKGDIAEGYSVSREKKESFPLTVTSAQKNPTAFYLCATKTGWNTEAFFGQGTRLTVV.

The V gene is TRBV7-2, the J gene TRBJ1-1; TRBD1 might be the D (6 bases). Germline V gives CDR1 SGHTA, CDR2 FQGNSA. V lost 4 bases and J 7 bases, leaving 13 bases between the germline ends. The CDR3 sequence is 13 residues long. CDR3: CASSWMRGHEAFF. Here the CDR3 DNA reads TGTGCCAGCAGCTGGATGCGGGGGCATGAAGCTTTCTTT.

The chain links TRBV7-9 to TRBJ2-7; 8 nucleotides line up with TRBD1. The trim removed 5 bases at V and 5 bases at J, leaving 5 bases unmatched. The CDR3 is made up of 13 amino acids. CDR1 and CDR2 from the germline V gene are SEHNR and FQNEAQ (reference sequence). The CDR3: CASSPRGPDEQYF. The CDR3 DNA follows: TGTGCCAGCAGCCCCAGGGGGCCTGACGAGCAGTACTTC.

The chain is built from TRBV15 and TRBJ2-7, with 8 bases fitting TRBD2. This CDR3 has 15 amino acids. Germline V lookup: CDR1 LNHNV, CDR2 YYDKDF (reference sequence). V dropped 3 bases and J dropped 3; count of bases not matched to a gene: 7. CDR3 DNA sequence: TGTGCCACCAGCAGTGGACCCGGGACTAGCTACGAGCAGTACTTC. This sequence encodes CATSSGPGTSYEQYF.

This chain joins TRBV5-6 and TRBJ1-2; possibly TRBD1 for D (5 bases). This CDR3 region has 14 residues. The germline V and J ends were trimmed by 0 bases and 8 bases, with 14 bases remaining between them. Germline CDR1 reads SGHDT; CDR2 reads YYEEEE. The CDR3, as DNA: TGTGCCAGCAGCTTGGGCAGGGACTTTTGGGGCTACACCTTC. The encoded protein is CASSLGRDFWGYTF.

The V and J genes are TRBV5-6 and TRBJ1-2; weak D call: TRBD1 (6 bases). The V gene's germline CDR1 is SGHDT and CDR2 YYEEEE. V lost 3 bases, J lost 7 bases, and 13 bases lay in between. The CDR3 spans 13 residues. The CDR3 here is CASSSAGGIGYTF. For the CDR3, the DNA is TGTGCCAGCAGCTCAGCGGGGGGCATTGGCTACACCTTC. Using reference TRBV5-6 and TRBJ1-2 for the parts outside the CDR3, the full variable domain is DAGVTQSPTHLIKTRGQQVTLRCSPKSGHDTVSWYQQALGQGPQFIFQYYEEEERQRGNFPDRFSGHQFPNYSSELNVNALLLGDSALYLCASSSAGGIGYTFGSGTRLTVV.

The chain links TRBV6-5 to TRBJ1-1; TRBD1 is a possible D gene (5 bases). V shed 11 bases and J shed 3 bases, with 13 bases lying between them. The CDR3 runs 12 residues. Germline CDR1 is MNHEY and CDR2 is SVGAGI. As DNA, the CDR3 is TGTGCCCATGGGTGGGGGGACACTGAAGCTTTCTTT. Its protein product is CAHGWGDTEAFF.